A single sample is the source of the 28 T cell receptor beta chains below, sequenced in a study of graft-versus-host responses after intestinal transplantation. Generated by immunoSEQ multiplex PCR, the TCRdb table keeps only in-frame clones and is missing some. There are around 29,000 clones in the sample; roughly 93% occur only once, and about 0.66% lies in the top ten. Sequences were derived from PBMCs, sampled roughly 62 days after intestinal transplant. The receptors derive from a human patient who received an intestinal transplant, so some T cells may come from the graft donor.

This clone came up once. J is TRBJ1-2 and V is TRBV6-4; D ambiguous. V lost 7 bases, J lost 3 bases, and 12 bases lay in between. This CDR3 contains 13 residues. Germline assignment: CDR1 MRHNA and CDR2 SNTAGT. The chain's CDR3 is CASNHRIHYGYTF. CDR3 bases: TGTGCCAGCAACCACCGGATTCACTATGGCTACACCTTC.

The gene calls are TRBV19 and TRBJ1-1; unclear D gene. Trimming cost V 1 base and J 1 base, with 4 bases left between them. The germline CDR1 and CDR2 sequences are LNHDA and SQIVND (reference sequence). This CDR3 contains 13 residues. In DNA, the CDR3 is TGTGCCAGTAGTATAGGGGGGAACACTGAAGCTTTCTTT. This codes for CASSIGGNTEAFF.

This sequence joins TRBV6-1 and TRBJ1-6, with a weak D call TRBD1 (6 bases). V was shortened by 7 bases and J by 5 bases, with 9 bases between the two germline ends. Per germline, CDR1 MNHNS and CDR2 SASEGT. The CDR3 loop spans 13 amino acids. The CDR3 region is CASNRANNSPLHF. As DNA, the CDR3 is TGTGCCAGCAACAGGGCCAATAATTCACCCCTCCACTTT.

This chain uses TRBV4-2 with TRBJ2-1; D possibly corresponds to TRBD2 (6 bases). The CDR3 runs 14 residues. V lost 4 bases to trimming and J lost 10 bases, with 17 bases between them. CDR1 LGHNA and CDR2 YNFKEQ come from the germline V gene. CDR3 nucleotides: TGTGCCAGCAGCCCCGTCGGGACTCCGGAGGAGCAGTTCTTC. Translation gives CASSPVGTPEEQFF.

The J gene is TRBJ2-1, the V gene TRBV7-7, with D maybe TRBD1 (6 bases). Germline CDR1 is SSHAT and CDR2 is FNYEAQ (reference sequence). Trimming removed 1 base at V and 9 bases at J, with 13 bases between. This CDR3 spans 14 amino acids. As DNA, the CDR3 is TGTGCCAGCAGCTTAGAACAGGGTACGAGTGAGCAGTTCTTC. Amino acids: CASSLEQGTSEQFF.

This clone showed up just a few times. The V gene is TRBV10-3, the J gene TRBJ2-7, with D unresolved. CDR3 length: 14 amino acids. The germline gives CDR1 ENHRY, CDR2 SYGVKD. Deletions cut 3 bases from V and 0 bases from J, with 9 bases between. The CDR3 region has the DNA TGTGCCATCAGTGACCCGACGGGCTCCTACGAGCAGTACTTC. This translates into CAISDPTGSYEQYF.

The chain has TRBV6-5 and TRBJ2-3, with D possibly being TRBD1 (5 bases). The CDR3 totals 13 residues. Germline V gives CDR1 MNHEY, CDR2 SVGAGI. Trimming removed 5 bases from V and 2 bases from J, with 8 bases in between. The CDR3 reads CASSHRPTDTQYF. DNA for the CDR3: TGTGCCAGCAGTCACAGGCCCACAGATACGCAGTATTTT.

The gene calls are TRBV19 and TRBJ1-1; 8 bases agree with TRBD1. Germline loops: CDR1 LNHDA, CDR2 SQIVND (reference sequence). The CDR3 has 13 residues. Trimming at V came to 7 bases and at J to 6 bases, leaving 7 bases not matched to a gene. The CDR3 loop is CASMRDRWSEAFF. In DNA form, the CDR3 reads TGTGCCAGTATGCGGGACAGGTGGTCTGAAGCTTTCTTT. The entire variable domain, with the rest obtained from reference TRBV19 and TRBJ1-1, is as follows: DGGITQSPKYLFRKEGQNVTLSCEQNLNHDAMYWYRQDPGQGLRLIYYSQIVNDFQKGDIAEGYSVSREKKESFPLTVTSAQKNPTAFYLCASMRDRWSEAFFGQGTRLTVV.

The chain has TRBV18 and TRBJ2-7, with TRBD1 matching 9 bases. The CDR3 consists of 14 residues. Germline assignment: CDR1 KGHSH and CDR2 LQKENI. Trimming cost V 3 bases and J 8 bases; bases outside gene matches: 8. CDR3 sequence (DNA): TGTGCCAGCTCACCGGGGACAGGGATGGGCAAGCAGTACTTC. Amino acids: CASSPGTGMGKQYF.

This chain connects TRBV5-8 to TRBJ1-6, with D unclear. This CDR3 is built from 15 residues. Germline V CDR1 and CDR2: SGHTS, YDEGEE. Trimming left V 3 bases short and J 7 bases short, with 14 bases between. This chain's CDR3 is CASSWSSNSNSPLHF. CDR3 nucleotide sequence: TGTGCCAGCAGCTGGTCATCGAACTCCAATTCACCCCTCCACTTT.

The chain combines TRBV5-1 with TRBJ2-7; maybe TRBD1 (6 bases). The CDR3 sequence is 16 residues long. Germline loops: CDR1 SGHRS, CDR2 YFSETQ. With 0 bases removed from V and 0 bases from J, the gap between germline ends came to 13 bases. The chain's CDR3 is CASSLDDRIHSYEQYF. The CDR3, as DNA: TGCGCCAGCAGCTTGGATGACAGGATTCACTCCTACGAGCAGTACTTC.

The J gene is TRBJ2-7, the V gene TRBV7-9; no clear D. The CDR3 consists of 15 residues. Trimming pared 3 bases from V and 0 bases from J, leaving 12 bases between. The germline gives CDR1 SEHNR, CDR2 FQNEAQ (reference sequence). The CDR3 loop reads CASSFGQTLSYEQYF. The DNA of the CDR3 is TGTGCCAGCAGCTTTGGCCAGACCCTCTCCTACGAGCAGTACTTC.

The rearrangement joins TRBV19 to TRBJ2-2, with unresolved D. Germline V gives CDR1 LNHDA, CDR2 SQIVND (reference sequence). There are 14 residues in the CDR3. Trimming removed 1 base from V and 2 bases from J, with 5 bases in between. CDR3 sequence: CASSIGVNTGELFF. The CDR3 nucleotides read TGTGCCAGTAGTATAGGGGTAAACACCGGGGAGCTGTTTTTT.

The CDR3 coding sequence is TGTGCCAGCGGGATACTGAACACCGGGGAGCTGTTTTTT. Protein: CASGILNTGELFF. The chain joins TRBV19 to TRBJ2-2, with D possibly matching TRBD2 (5 bases). From germline, CDR1 is LNHDA and CDR2 SQIVND (reference sequence). The CDR3 loop spans 13 amino acids. V was pared by 9 bases and J by 1 base, with 9 bases between.

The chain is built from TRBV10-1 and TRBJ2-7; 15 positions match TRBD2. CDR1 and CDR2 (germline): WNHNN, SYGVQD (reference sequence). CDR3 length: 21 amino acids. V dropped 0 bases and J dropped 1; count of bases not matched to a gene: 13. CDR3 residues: CASSESLSGLAGGHSSYEQYF. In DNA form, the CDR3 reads TGCGCCAGCAGTGAGTCGCTCAGCGGACTAGCGGGGGGGCATTCTTCCTACGAGCAGTACTTC.

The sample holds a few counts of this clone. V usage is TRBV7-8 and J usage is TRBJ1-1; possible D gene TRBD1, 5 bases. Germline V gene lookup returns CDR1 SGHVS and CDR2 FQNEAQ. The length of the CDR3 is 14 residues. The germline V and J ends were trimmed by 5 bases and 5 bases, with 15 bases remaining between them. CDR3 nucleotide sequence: TGTGCCAGCAGCCACAACCGACAGCTAACTGAAGCTTTCTTT. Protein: CASSHNRQLTEAFF.

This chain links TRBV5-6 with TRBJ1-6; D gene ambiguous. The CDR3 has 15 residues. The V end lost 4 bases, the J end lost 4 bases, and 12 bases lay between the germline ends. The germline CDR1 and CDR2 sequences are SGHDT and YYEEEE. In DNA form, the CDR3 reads TGTGCCAGCAGCGTAGCCTTTGGGTATAATTCACCCCTCCACTTT. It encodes CASSVAFGYNSPLHF.

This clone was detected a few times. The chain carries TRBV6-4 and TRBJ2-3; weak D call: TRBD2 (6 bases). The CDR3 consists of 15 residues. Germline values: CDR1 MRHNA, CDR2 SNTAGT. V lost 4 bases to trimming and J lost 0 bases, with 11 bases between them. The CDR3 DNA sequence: TGTGCCAGCAGTGGGTCCAGCGGGAGCACAGATACGCAGTATTTT. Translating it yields CASSGSSGSTDTQYF.

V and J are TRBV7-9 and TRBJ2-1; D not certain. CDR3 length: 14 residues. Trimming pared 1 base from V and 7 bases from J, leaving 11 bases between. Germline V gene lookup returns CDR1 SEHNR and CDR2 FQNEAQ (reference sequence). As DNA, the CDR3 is TGTGCCAGCAGCTTAGGATTAGGGTTTAATGAGCAGTTCTTC. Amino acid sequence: CASSLGLGFNEQFF. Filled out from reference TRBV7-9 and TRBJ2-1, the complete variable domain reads DTGVSQNPRHKITKRGQNVTFRCDPISEHNRLYWYRQTLGQGPEFLTYFQNEAQLEKSRLLSDRFSAERPKGSFSTLEIQRTEQGDSAMYLCASSLGLGFNEQFFGPGTRLTVL.

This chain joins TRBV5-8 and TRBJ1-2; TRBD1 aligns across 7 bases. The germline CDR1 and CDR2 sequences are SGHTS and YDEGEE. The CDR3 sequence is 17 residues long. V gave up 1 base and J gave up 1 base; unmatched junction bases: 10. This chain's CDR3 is CASSLRDSSADNYGYTF. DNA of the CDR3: TGTGCCAGCAGCTTGAGGGACAGCTCCGCTGATAACTATGGCTACACCTTC.

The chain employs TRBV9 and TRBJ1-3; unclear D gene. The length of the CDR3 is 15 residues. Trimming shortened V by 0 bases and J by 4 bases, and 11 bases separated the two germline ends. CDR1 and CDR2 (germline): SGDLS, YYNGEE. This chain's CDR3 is CASSVADRAGNTIYF. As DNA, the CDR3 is TGTGCCAGCAGCGTAGCCGATAGGGCCGGAAACACCATATATTTT.

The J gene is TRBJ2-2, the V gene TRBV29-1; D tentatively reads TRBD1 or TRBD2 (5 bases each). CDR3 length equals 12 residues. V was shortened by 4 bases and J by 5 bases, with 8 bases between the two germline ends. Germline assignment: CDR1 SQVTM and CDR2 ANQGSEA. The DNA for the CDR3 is TGCAGCGTTGTTGGGACGACCGGGGAGCTGTTTTTT. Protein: CSVVGTTGELFF.

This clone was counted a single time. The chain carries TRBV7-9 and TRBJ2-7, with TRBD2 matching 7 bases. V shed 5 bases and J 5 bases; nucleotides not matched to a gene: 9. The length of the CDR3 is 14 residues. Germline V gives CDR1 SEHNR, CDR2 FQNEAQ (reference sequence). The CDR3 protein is CASSPAPLADEQYF. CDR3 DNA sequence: TGTGCCAGCAGCCCAGCGCCTCTAGCGGACGAGCAGTACTTC.

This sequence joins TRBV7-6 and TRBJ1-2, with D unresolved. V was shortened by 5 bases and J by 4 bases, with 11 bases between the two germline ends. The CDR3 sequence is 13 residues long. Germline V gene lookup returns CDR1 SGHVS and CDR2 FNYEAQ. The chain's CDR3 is CASSPRTVYGYTF. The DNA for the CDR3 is TGTGCCAGCAGCCCCCGGACGGTCTATGGCTACACCTTC.

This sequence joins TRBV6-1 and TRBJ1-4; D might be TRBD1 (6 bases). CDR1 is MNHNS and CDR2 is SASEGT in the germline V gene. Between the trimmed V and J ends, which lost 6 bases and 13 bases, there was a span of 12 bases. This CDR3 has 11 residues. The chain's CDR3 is CASREGGGLFF. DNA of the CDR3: TGTGCCAGCAGGGAGGGGGGTGGACTGTTTTTT.

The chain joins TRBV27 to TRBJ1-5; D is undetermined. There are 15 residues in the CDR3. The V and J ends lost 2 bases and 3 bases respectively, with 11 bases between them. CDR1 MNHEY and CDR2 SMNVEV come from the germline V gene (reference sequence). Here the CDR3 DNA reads TGTGCCAGCAGTTTAGACCCGGGAGCCAATCAGCCCCAGCATTTT. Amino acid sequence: CASSLDPGANQPQHF.

This CDR3 reads CASSLAGAGDTQYF. The CDR3, as DNA: TGTGCCAGCAGCTTAGCCGGGGCTGGAGATACGCAGTATTTT. V and J are TRBV7-8 and TRBJ2-3, with D possibly called TRBD1 or TRBD2 (5 bases each). The CDR3 runs to 14 residues. The germline V gene encodes CDR1 SGHVS and CDR2 FQNEAQ. With 0 bases removed from V and 5 bases from J, the gap between germline ends came to 9 bases.

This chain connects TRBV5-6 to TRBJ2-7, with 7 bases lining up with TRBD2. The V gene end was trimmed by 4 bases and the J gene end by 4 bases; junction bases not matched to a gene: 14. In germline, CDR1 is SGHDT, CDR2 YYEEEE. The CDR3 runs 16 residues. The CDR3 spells CASSLVEGGLKYEQYF. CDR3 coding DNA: TGTGCCAGCAGCCTAGTCGAGGGAGGGCTGAAATACGAGCAGTACTTC.